One sample yielded the 5 T cell receptor beta chains listed below, sequenced in a study of Ad26.COV2.S vaccination and SARS-CoV-2 variants (dated by TCRdb to about 2021). The treatment or condition label for this specimen denotes: 15 to 20 received Ad26.COV2.S at low or high dose, single or two shots; five or six received placebo; per-sample allocation not given. For vaccine and placebo recipients, the sequenced repertoires came from samples collected on day 63 after the first injection. The library was built by means of the immunoSEQ multiplex PCR assay. This is the immuneACCESS table as TCRdb keeps it, with only in-frame sequences that have V and J called. A part of the clones is gone; compared with another copy, unresolved V genes explain less than half, and the rest is unexplained. In all, the sample holds roughly 380,000 clones, and roughly 90% of those were seen once. The ten top clones hold 3.6% of the sample.

This specimen consisted of peripheral blood, obtained in a trial of Ad26.COV2.S vaccine versus placebo. The receptor source for this set is a person aged 18-65 years who received the Ad26.COV2.S COVID-19 vaccine or a placebo.

CDR3: CASRDRGGMSPETQYF. The CDR3 DNA reads TGTGCCAGCAGGGACAGGGGGGGCATGTCGCCGGAGACCCAGTACTTC. V gene TRBV27 combines with J gene TRBJ2-5; 10 bases match TRBD1. The CDR3 totals 16 residues. The V gene end was trimmed by 6 bases and the J gene end by 5 bases; junction bases not matched to a gene: 12. CDR1 is MNHEY, CDR2 SMNVEV, per germline (reference sequence).

The V and J genes are TRBV7-8 and TRBJ1-2; D remains unclear. In germline, CDR1 is SGHVS, CDR2 FQNEAQ. The V and J ends lost 5 bases and 5 bases respectively, with 12 bases between them. This CDR3 is built from 13 residues. CDR3 in amino acids: CASSTVQEYGYTF. In DNA form, the CDR3 reads TGTGCCAGCAGCACCGTTCAGGAATATGGCTACACCTTC.

This chain joins TRBV5-1 and TRBJ1-4; no clear D gene. Per germline, CDR1 SGHRS and CDR2 YFSETQ. This CDR3 contains 14 residues. The V end was cut by 2 bases, the J end by 8 bases, with 13 bases between. This CDR3 is CASSLYNEGEKLFF. The CDR3 DNA follows: TGCGCCAGCAGCTTATACAACGAGGGAGAAAAACTGTTTTTT.

This chain joins TRBV11-2 and TRBJ2-1; 12 positions match TRBD2. The CDR3 spans 17 residues. In germline, CDR1 is SGHAT, CDR2 FQNNGV. With V trimmed by 5 bases and J by 5 bases, 10 bases remained unmatched. DNA for the CDR3: TGTGCCAGCAGCCTGTACCGACTAGCGGGGGATCACAATGAGCAGTTCTTC. Protein product: CASSLYRLAGDHNEQFF. Complete variable domain (other parts from reference TRBV11-2 and TRBJ2-1): EAGVAQSPRYKIIEKRQSVAFWCNPISGHATLYWYQQILGQGPKLLIQFQNNGVVDDSQLPKDRFSAERLKGVDSTLKIQPAKLEDSAVYLCASSLYRLAGDHNEQFFGPGTRLTVL.

This clone occurred once. The chain combines TRBV28 with TRBJ1-5; D remains ambiguous. This CDR3 is built from 15 residues. Germline CDR1 is MDHEN and CDR2 is SYDVKM. The germline V and J ends were trimmed by 7 bases and 0 bases, with 13 bases remaining between them. The CDR3 nucleotides are TGTGCCAGCAAGCCGTTTTGGGTTAGCAATCAGCCCCAGCATTTT. Translation: CASKPFWVSNQPQHF.